The 5 T cell receptor beta chains below come from one sample, sequenced in a study of cytomegalovirus exposure and HLA in healthy donors (dated by TCRdb to between 2016 and 2019). Library method: the immunoSEQ multiplex PCR assay. For the multiplex PCR, a mixture combining 60 forward primers for TCR Vbeta segments and 13 reverse primers for TCR Jbeta segments was used. TCRdb's version of the immuneACCESS table is confined to in-frame rearrangements and falls short of the full clone set. An unresolved V gene accounts for under half of the shortfall where checked; the remainder is of unknown origin. The sample profile shows under 150,000 clones; about 82% of them were found once. The top ten constitute over 1% of the sample. The sequenced sample was PBMCs. Receptors were obtained from a boy aged 10-17 years in good health and CMV-seronegative.

J is TRBJ1-2 and V is TRBV25-1; no clear D. Deletions cut 3 bases from V and 4 bases from J, with 6 bases between. This CDR3 is built from 12 residues. From germline, CDR1 is MGHDK and CDR2 SYGVNS. CDR3 DNA: TGTGCCAGCAGTGACTTGGCCTATGGCTACACCTTC. Residues: CASSDLAYGYTF.

This clone has a handful of counts. The genes are TRBV5-4 and TRBJ2-7; TRBD2 matches 15 bases. Germline loops: CDR1 SGHNT, CDR2 YYREEE (reference sequence). Losses at the gene ends were 4 bases for V and 6 bases for J; bases not matched to a gene: 5. The CDR3 contains 15 residues. CDR3 amino acids: CASSRGLAGGVEQYF. The CDR3 DNA is TGTGCCAGCAGCCGAGGACTAGCGGGAGGGGTCGAGCAGTACTTC.

The rearrangement joins TRBV10-2 to TRBJ2-1; possibly TRBD2 for D (6 bases). Between the trimmed V and J ends, which lost 6 bases and 0 bases, there was a span of 12 bases. CDR1 is WSHSY and CDR2 is SAAADI in the germline V gene. The CDR3 is 15 residues long. The CDR3, as DNA: TGCGCCAGCAGGTGGGACTTGAGCTCCTACAATGAGCAGTTCTTC. It is translated as CASRWDLSSYNEQFF.

The rearrangement links TRBV5-1 to TRBJ2-2; unclear D gene. The CDR3 sequence is 14 residues long. Germline CDR1 is SGHRS and CDR2 is YFSETQ. Trimming took off 0 bases at V and 6 bases at J, with 9 bases between the two ends. Here the CDR3 DNA reads TGCGCCAGCAGCTTGGACCCCACAGCCGGGGAGCTGTTTTTT. This sequence encodes CASSLDPTAGELFF. Full variable domain (outside the CDR3, taken from reference TRBV5-1 and TRBJ2-2): KAGVTQTPRYLIKTRGQQVTLSCSPISGHRSVSWYQQTPGQGLQFLFEYFSETQRNKGNFPGRFSGRQFSNSRSEMNVSTLELGDSALYLCASSLDPTAGELFFGEGSRLTVL.

Here the CDR3 reads CSVPSQETQYF. In nucleotides, the CDR3 is TGCAGTGTACCCAGCCAAGAGACCCAGTACTTC. J is TRBJ2-5 and V is TRBV20-1; D unclear. V was shortened by 7 bases and J by 1 base, with 7 bases between the two germline ends. Germline CDR1 is DFQATT and CDR2 is SNEGSKA (reference sequence). CDR3 length equals 11 residues.